This entry describes one TCR beta chain. The antigen is unknown. The repertoire was sequenced with immunoSEQ multiplex PCR; TCRdb's copy has only in-frame clones and lacks some. There are about 94,000 clones in the sample; around 82% occur only once, and about a sixth lies in the top ten. This entry is derived from a study of Ad26.COV2.S vaccination and SARS-CoV-2 variants. Points from the study as a whole: Those who received the vaccine showed greater spike-specific TCR breadth than those given placebo. Assessments of TCR breadth and depth may have underestimated the total T cell responses. Substantial response breadth was reportedly seen for spike-specific CD8+ and CD4+ T cells after vaccination. Across vaccine and placebo recipients, the breadth of non-spike TCRs was similar.

Trimming removed 4 bases from V and 0 bases from J, with 13 bases in between. Germline V CDR1 and CDR2: SGHVS, FQNEAQ. The CDR3 extends over 16 amino acids. The J gene is TRBJ2-1, the V gene TRBV7-8; D is uncertain. The sequence was collected from a human donor who had recovered from COVID-19. Sample: peripheral blood, taken after recovery from COVID-19. In DNA, the CDR3 is TGTGCCAGCAGCTCAACGTACGGGCTCTCCTACAATGAGCAGTTCTTC. It yields the protein CASSSTYGLSYNEQFF.